This T cell receptor (beta chain) was found in a study of T cell responses to AZD1222 COVID-19 vaccine. Data came from immunoSEQ multiplex PCR; TCRdb stores just in-frame clones and leaves some out. The sample records more than 85,000 clones, approximately 87% being singletons. In the case of this clone: Its specificity is not known.

Study-wide findings and caveats: Spike-specific TCR breadth and depth went up after people got two AZD1222 doses.

The germline gives CDR1 MNHEY, CDR2 SVGAGI. The CDR3 is 14 residues long. The J segment lost 10 bases and the V segment lost 9 bases, leaving 10 bases of the junction unmatched. Source: peripheral blood, taken on day 0 of AZD1222 vaccination. The rearrangement joins TRBV6-5 to TRBJ1-6; TRBD1 aligns across 9 bases. This TCR came from an adult in good health. CDR3 sequence (DNA): TGTGCCAGTCGACGGGACAGGGCGGGATCACCCCTCCACTTT. Translation gives CASRRDRAGSPLHF.